This T cell receptor (beta chain) derives from a study of T cell responses to AZD1222 COVID-19 vaccine. Background on the study: Second doses that came at about 4 or about 12 weeks were put together. General study results and limits: Dominant CD4 TCR responses targeted spike regions 160-218 and 743-854. Clonal diversity may have been underestimated, and the donors were mostly white British, with more females than males. Every sample of the repertoires postdated the peak T cell response.

Note on this clone: What it recognizes is unknown.

The trim removed 4 bases at V and 6 bases at J, leaving 10 bases unmatched. Germline CDR1 SGHKS, CDR2 YYEKEE (reference sequence). CDR3 length equals 16 residues. The method was immunoSEQ multiplex PCR; TCRdb's version includes in-frame clones alone and lacks a portion of them. The table has roughly 76,000 clones, around nine tenths seen once; the top ten hold around 9.9%. The rearrangement uses TRBV5-5 and TRBJ1-5; 10 bases are shared with TRBD1. This clonotype originated in an adult in good health. The source was peripheral blood, collected on day 0 of AZD1222 vaccination. The CDR3 DNA is TGTGCCAGCAGCACCTTAGACAGGGGGCCGGGTCAGCCCCAGCATTTT. It yields the protein CASSTLDRGPGQPQHF.